Listed here are 8 T cell receptor beta chains from one sample, sequenced in a study of beta chain features in type 1 diabetes. Study conclusions and caveats: Shortening that was moderate but significant affected the TCRB CDR3s of Type 1 diabetes patients in all four CD4+ subsets.

Their antigen targets remain unknown. Expressed TCRB transcripts were sequenced because the entire RNA isolate underwent reverse transcription. Method: immunoSEQ multiplex PCR; TCRdb's copy keeps in-frame clones and lacks some. This sample has some 22,000 clones; more than 45% occur once, and the top ten carry 0.37%. The specimen sequenced was stem cell memory CD4+ T cells from blood. All receptors come from a man between 18 and 29 years old with type 1 diabetes.

J is TRBJ1-1 and V is TRBV4-1; no firm D call. The CDR3 has 16 amino acids. V lost 0 bases and J lost 0, with 11 bases in between. Per germline, CDR1 MGHRA and CDR2 YSYEKL. CDR3 sequence reads: CASSQDHRLVNTEAFF. CDR3 nucleotides: TGCGCCAGCAGCCAAGATCACCGGCTAGTGAACACTGAAGCTTTCTTT.

This clone was seen more than once but under ten times. In DNA, the CDR3 is TGTGCCAGTAGTACCCGAACCCCGGGGTCCCGTCAGCCCCAGCATTTT. Translation gives CASSTRTPGSRQPQHF. The V call is TRBV19, the J call TRBJ1-5; no clear D. Between the trimmed V and J ends, which lost 4 bases and 6 bases, there was a span of 19 bases. The V gene's germline CDR1 is LNHDA and CDR2 SQIVND (reference sequence). CDR3 length: 16 amino acids.

V gene TRBV5-1 combines with J gene TRBJ2-2; TRBD2 matches 8 bases. The V segment lost 1 base and the J segment 7 bases; nucleotides outside the gene matches: 6. The CDR3 extends over 15 amino acids. From germline, CDR1 is SGHRS and CDR2 YFSETQ. Here the CDR3 DNA reads TGCGCCAGCAGCTTGCTCGGGAGGGCCGTCGGGGAGCTGTTTTTT. Translating it yields CASSLLGRAVGELFF.

In its sample, this clone was seen a few times. The chain employs TRBV11-2 and TRBJ2-7, with 7 bases that match TRBD1. Per the germline V gene, CDR1 is SGHAT and CDR2 is FQNNGV. J lost 3 bases, V lost 5 bases, and 7 bases had no gene match. The CDR3 covers 14 residues. CDR3 nucleotide sequence: TGTGCCAGCAGCCCCTTCACAGGGGACTACGAGCAGTACTTC. It encodes CASSPFTGDYEQYF.

The gene calls are TRBV5-1 and TRBJ2-3; D may be TRBD2 (5 bases). V lost 4 bases and J lost 6, with 9 bases in between. The germline V gene encodes CDR1 SGHRS and CDR2 YFSETQ. CDR3 length equals 12 residues. The CDR3 DNA sequence: TGCGCCAGCAGCCCGGGGTGGGATACGCAGTATTTT. It encodes CASSPGWDTQYF.

This chain uses TRBV9 with TRBJ2-3; D not certain. The CDR3 contains 15 residues. Germline CDR1 SGDLS, CDR2 YYNGEE. V was clipped by 0 bases and J by 7 bases, with 15 bases between them. The CDR3 loop is CASSVEPSVGHTQYF. The CDR3 coding sequence is TGTGCCAGCAGCGTAGAGCCCTCGGTGGGCCATACGCAGTATTTT.

Of note for this clone: Other DNA sequences in this sample translate to the same CDR3. The chain couples TRBV7-2 to TRBJ1-4; TRBD1 is a possible D gene (5 bases). V was trimmed by 2 bases and J by 7 bases, leaving 5 bases between them. This CDR3 contains 12 residues. The V gene's germline CDR1 is SGHTA and CDR2 FQGNSA. The CDR3 is CASSLQGEKLFF. The CDR3 DNA reads TGTGCCAGCAGCTTACAGGGTGAAAAACTGTTTTTT.

The V gene is TRBV7-2, the J gene TRBJ2-1; D is perhaps TRBD2 (6 bases). The V end lost 2 bases, the J end lost 5 bases, and 13 bases lay between the germline ends. The CDR3 has 15 residues. The V gene's germline CDR1 is SGHTA and CDR2 FQGNSA. The CDR3 region is CASSLYSSVNNEQFF. In nucleotides, the CDR3 is TGTGCCAGCAGCTTATACTCTAGCGTAAACAATGAGCAGTTCTTC.